This is a list of T cell receptor beta chains from one sample in a study of somatic mutations in cytotoxic T cells in rheumatoid arthritis. Clones were read by immunoSEQ multiplex PCR, and TCRdb kept only the in-frame ones, dropping some. The sample includes tens of thousands of clones, around 84% of them seen just once. Sequencing was done on a sample of CD8+ T cells sorted from blood. All receptors derive from an adult with rheumatoid arthritis. Both conserved end residues are part of each CDR3.

J gene: TRBJ2-7; V gene: TRBV7-9; CDR3 protein: CASSPLSRGSGEQYF
J gene: TRBJ2-2; V gene: TRBV4-1; CDR3 protein: CASSRAGAGELFF
J gene: TRBJ2-7; V gene: TRBV27; CDR3 protein: CASSLGGEQYF
J gene: TRBJ2-7; V gene: TRBV9; CDR3 protein: CASSAAGTSDEQYF
J gene: TRBJ1-1; V gene: TRBV6-5; CDR3 protein: CASSYQGITEAFF
J gene: TRBJ2-7; V gene: TRBV25-1; CDR3 protein: CASSEMGDDHWAYEQYF
J gene: TRBJ2-1; V gene: TRBV7-9; CDR3 protein: CASSLVGGLAYNEQFF
J gene: TRBJ2-5; V gene: TRBV7-9; CDR3 protein: CASSLVGSGGQETQYF
J gene: TRBJ1-2; V gene: TRBV15; CDR3 protein: CATSKTGTGNYGYTF
J gene: TRBJ2-7; V gene: TRBV2; CDR3 protein: CASSEKGFAYEQYF
J gene: TRBJ1-2; V gene: TRBV9; CDR3 protein: CASSEGGTGGYGYTF
J gene: TRBJ2-1; V gene: TRBV19; CDR3 protein: CASSMGLATYNEQFF
J gene: TRBJ2-3; V gene: TRBV5-1; CDR3 protein: CASSLALAGVSTDTQYF
J gene: TRBJ1-4; V gene: TRBV27; CDR3 protein: CASRTGATNEKLFF
J gene: TRBJ1-2; V gene: TRBV29-1; CDR3 protein: CSVDGAGRHYGYTF
J gene: TRBJ1-5; V gene: TRBV10-2; CDR3 protein: CASGGVSNQPQHF
J gene: TRBJ2-2; V gene: TRBV7-2; CDR3 protein: CASSFLAGTGELFF
J gene: TRBJ1-2; V gene: TRBV29-1; CDR3 protein: CSVEGTAEVGYTF
J gene: TRBJ2-7; V gene: TRBV30; CDR3 protein: CAWSWTGPSGEQYF
J gene: TRBJ2-7; V gene: TRBV2; CDR3 protein: CASTGGYEQYF
J gene: TRBJ1-2; V gene: TRBV7-8; CDR3 protein: CASSSEGAGHYGYTF
J gene: TRBJ2-7; V gene: TRBV7-8; CDR3 protein: CASSLEGETYEQYF
J gene: TRBJ2-5; V gene: TRBV7-2; CDR3 protein: CASRLDTTQETQYF
J gene: TRBJ1-2; V gene: TRBV4-1; CDR3 protein: CASRQDTGNYGYTF
J gene: TRBJ1-4; V gene: TRBV11-2; CDR3 protein: CASSAVVGRELFF
J gene: TRBJ2-3; V gene: TRBV5-6; CDR3 protein: CASSLGLAVTDTQYF